Here is one T cell receptor (beta chain) with its context. The data stem from a study of control samples from healthy donors and cancer patients. Some clones are missing from TCRdb's copy, which holds only in-frame ones; the method was immunoSEQ multiplex PCR. The sample comprises some 150,000 clones, 90% to 95% of which are singletons, and around 13% rests with the top ten. This receptor was identified in a man aged 35 to 55 in good health. The sample consisted of blood.

CDR3 nucleotides: TGTGCCAGCAGCTCCGGACTAGCTGGGTACAATGAGCAGTTCTTC. Translated: CASSSGLAGYNEQFF. This chain uses TRBV5-6 with TRBJ2-1; TRBD2 matches 8 bases. The CDR3 length is 15 residues. The J segment lost 4 bases and the V segment lost 3 bases, leaving 6 bases of the junction unmatched. CDR1 and CDR2 (germline): SGHDT, YYEEEE.